The rows below give T cell receptor beta chains drawn from one sample of a study of blood T cell repertoires in COVID-19. TCRdb keeps only in-frame clones here, not all; method: immunoSEQ multiplex PCR. The table lists 250,000 to 300,000 clones, around nine tenths of them singletons. Sample: peripheral blood. The source of these receptors is a woman aged 25 to 39 with COVID-19, enrolled during active disease. CDR3s include the opening cysteine and the closing phenylalanine or tryptophan. D genes are given only for firm matches. Only some rows state a clone size, as once, few, many or a class for expanded clones.

v_gene	len	j_gene	d_gene	abundance	CDR3aa	CDR3nt
TRBV13	14	TRBJ1-4	-	-	CASSPTVGAEKLFF	TGTGCCAGCAGCCCCACAGTGGGGGCTGAAAAACTGTTTTTT
TRBV2	14	TRBJ2-7	-	-	CASRATGTGYEQYF	TGTGCCAGCAGGGCCACAGGGACCGGCTACGAGCAGTACTTC
TRBV6-2/TRBV6-3	16	TRBJ1-5	-	few	CASSPLEDWINQPQHF	TGTGCCAGCAGCCCCTTGGAAGACTGGATCAATCAGCCCCAGCATTTT
TRBV2	17	TRBJ2-3	-	-	CASEPQSSRVYADTQYF	TGTGCCAGCGAACCACAGAGTTCCAGGGTTTATGCAGATACGCAGTATTTT
TRBV28	15	TRBJ1-6	-	-	CASILDSSYNSPLHF	TGTGCCAGCATACTCGACAGCTCCTATAATTCACCCCTCCACTTT
TRBV4-2	14	TRBJ1-1	TRBD1	-	CASSTGDLNTEAFF	TGTGCCAGCAGCACAGGGGATCTGAACACTGAAGCTTTCTTT
TRBV27	14	TRBJ1-1	TRBD1	-	CASRPTGANTEAFF	TGTGCCAGCAGGCCGACAGGGGCGAACACTGAAGCTTTCTTT
TRBV9	14	TRBJ2-7	-	-	CASSVGSREYEQYF	TGTGCCAGCAGCGTAGGTTCCAGGGAATACGAGCAGTACTTC
TRBV19	17	TRBJ1-5	-	-	CASVEGPTGRVNQPQHF	TGTGCCTCAGTGGAGGGGCCGACGGGCCGGGTTAATCAGCCCCAGCATTTT
TRBV27	13	TRBJ2-7	-	-	CASSFVGGYEQYF	TGTGCCAGCAGTTTCGTTGGGGGGTACGAGCAGTACTTC
TRBV3-1/TRBV3-2	13	TRBJ1-1	-	-	CASSHFYRDEAFF	TGTGCCAGCAGCCATTTCTACAGGGATGAAGCTTTCTTT
TRBV20-1	15	TRBJ1-1	-	-	CSASLGWGMNTEAFF	TGCAGTGCTAGTTTAGGGTGGGGCATGAACACTGAAGCTTTCTTT
TRBV11-2	15	TRBJ2-1	TRBD2	-	CASSTTSGVHNEQFF	TGTGCCAGCAGCACGACTAGCGGGGTTCACAATGAGCAGTTCTTC
TRBV5-4	12	TRBJ1-1	-	once	CASTHSGLQAFF	TGTGCCAGCACCCATTCAGGGTTACAGGCTTTCTTT
TRBV5-1	16	TRBJ2-1	TRBD2	-	CASSLERGVRYNEQFF	TGCGCCAGCAGCTTGGAGCGGGGCGTACGCTACAATGAGCAGTTCTTC
TRBV6-5	14	TRBJ1-1	-	-	CASSWGGRSAEAFF	TGTGCCAGCAGTTGGGGGGGTCGGAGCGCTGAAGCTTTCTTT
TRBV11-2	14	TRBJ1-1	TRBD1	-	CASSHERTGPKAFF	TGTGCCAGCAGCCACGAACGGACAGGGCCGAAAGCTTTCTTT
TRBV4-1	15	TRBJ1-4	TRBD1	-	CASTGTDRFGEKLFF	TGCGCCAGCACCGGGACAGATAGATTTGGGGAAAAACTGTTTTTT
TRBV5-4	14	TRBJ2-5	TRBD1	-	CASRRDRHQETQYF	TGTGCCAGCAGACGGGACAGACACCAAGAGACCCAGTACTTC
TRBV28	17	TRBJ1-1	TRBD1	-	CASSFRFPRGLDTEAFF	TGTGCCAGCAGTTTCCGTTTCCCCAGGGGGTTGGACACTGAAGCTTTCTTT
TRBV20-1	17	TRBJ2-5	TRBD2	-	CSASRRGSGGSQETQYF	TGCAGTGCTAGTCGCCGGGGTAGCGGGGGGTCCCAAGAGACCCAGTACTTC
TRBV6-1	12	TRBJ2-1	TRBD1	once	CASSEAITGVFF	TGTGCCAGCAGTGAAGCGATCACAGGGGTCTTCTTC
TRBV4-1	17	TRBJ1-1	TRBD1	-	CASSHPGQGTTGAEAFF	TGCGCCAGCAGCCATCCGGGACAGGGGACGACCGGGGCTGAAGCTTTCTTT
TRBV7-8	15	TRBJ2-7	TRBD2	-	CASSLELAGDAEQYF	TGTGCCAGCAGCTTAGAACTAGCGGGGGACGCCGAGCAGTACTTC